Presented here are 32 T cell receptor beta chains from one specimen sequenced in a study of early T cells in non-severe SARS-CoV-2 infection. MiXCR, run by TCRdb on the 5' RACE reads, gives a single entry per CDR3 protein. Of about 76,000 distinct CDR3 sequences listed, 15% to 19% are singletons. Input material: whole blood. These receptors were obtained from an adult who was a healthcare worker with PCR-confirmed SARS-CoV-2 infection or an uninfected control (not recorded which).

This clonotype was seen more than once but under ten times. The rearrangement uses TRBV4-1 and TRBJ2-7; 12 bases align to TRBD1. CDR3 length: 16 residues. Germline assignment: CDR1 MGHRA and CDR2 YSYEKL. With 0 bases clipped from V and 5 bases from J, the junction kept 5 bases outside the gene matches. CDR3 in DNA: TGCGCCAGCAGCCAAGATCGCGGGACAGGGGGCCACGAGCAGTACTTC. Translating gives CASSQDRGTGGHEQYF.

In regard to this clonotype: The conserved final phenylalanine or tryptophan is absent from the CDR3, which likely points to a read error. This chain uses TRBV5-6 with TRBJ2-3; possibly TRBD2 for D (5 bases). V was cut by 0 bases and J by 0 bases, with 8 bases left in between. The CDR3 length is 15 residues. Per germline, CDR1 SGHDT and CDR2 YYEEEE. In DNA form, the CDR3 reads TGTGCCAGCAGCTTGGTTGGAGGAAGCACAGATACGCAGTATGTT. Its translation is CASSLVGGSTDTQYV.

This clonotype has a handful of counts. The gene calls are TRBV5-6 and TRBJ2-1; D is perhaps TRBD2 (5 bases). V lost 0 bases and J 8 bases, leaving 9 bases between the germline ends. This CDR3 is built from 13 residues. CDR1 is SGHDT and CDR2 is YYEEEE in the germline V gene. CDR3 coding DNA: TGTGCCAGCAGCTTGGCGGGATTGCATGAGCAGTTCTTC. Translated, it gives CASSLAGLHEQFF.

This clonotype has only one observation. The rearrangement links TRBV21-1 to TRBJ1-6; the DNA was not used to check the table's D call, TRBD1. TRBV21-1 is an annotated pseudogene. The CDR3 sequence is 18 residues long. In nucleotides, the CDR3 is TGTGCCAGCAGCAAAGCGTTGAGAAGGGGGCGAGGTAATTCACCCCTCCACTTT. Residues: CASSKALRRGRGNSPLHF.

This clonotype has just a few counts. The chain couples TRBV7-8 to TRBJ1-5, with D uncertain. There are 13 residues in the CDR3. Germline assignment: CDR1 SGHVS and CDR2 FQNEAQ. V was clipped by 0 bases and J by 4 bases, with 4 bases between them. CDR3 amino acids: CASSLAWNQPQHF. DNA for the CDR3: TGTGCCAGCAGCTTAGCTTGGAATCAGCCCCAGCATTTT. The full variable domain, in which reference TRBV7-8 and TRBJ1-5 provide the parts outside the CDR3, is GAGVSQSPRYKVAKRGQDVALRCDPISGHVSLFWYQQALGQGPEFLTYFQNEAQLDKSGLPSDRFFAERPEGSVSTLKIQRTQQEDSAVYLCASSLAWNQPQHFGDGTRLSIL.

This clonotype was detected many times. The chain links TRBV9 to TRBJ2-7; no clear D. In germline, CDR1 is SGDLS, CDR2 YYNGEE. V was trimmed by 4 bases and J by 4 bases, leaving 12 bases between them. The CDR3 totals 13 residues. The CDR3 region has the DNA TGTGCCAGCAGCCGAAGTCTGGAATACGAGCAGTACTTC. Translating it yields CASSRSLEYEQYF.

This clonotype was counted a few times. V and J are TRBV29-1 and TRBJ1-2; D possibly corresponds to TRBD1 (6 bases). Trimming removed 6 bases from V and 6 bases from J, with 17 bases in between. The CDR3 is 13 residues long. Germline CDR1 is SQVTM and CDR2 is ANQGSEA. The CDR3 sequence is CSVRISTGNGYTF. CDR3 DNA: TGCAGCGTCCGAATCTCTACAGGGAATGGCTACACCTTC. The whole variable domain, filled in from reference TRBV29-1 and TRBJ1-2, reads SAVISQKPSRDICQRGTSLTIQCQVDSQVTMMFWYRQQPGQSLTLIATANQGSEATYESGFVIDKFPISRPNLTFSTLTVSNMSPEDSSIYLCSVRISTGNGYTFGSGTRLTVV.

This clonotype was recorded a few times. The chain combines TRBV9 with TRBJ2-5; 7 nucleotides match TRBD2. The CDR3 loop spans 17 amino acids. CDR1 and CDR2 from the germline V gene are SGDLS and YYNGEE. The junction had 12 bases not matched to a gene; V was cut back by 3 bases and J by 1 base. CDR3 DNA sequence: TGTGCCAGCAGCGAGCCCGAAATGAGCGGGATCCAAGAGACCCAGTACTTC. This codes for CASSEPEMSGIQETQYF. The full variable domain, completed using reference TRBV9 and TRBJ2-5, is DSGVTQTPKHLITATGQRVTLRCSPRSGDLSVYWYQQSLDQGLQFLIQYYNGEERAKGNILERFSAQQFPDLHSELNLSSLELGDSALYFCASSEPEMSGIQETQYFGPGTRLLVL.

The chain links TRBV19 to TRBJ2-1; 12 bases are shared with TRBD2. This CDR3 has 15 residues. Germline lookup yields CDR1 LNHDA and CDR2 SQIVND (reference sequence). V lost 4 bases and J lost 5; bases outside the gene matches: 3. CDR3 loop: CASSKLAGGHNEQFF. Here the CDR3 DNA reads TGTGCCAGTAGTAAACTAGCGGGGGGTCACAATGAGCAGTTCTTC.

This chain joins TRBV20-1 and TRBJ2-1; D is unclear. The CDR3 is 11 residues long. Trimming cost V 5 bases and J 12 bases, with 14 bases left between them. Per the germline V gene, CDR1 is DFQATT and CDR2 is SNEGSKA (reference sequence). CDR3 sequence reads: CSAVDPPGQFF. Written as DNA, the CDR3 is TGCAGTGCTGTGGACCCGCCCGGGCAGTTCTTC.

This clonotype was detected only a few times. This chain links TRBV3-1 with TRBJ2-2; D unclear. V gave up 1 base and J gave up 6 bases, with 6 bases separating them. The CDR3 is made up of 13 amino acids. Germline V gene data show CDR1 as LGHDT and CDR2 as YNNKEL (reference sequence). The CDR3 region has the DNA TGTGCCAGCAGCCAAGCCCGGGCCGGGGAGCTGTTTTTT. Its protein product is CASSQARAGELFF. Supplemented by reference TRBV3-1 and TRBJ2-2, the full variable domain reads DTAVSQTPKYLVTQMGNDKSIKCEQNLGHDTMYWYKQDSKKFLKIMFSYNNKELIINETVPNRFSPKSPDKAHLNLHINSLELGDSAVYFCASSQARAGELFFGEGSRLTVL.

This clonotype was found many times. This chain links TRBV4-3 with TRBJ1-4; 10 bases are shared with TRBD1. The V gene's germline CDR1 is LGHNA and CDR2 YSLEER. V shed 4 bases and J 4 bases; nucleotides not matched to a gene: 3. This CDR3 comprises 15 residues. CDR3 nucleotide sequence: TGCGCCAGCAGCCGAGGACAGGGGGATAATGAAAAACTGTTTTTT. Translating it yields CASSRGQGDNEKLFF.

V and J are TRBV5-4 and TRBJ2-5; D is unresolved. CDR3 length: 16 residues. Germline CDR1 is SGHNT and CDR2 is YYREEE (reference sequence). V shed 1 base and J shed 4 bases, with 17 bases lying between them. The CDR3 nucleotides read TGTGCCAGCAGCTTGTCCGCAGGACCAACCGGAGAGACCCAGTACTTC. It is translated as CASSLSAGPTGETQYF.

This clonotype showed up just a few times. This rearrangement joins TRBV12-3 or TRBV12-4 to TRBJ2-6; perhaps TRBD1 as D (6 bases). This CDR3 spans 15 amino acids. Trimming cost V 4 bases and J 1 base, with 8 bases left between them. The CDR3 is CASSSQGSGANVLTF. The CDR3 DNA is TGTGCCAGCAGTTCTCAGGGGTCTGGGGCCAACGTCCTGACTTTC.

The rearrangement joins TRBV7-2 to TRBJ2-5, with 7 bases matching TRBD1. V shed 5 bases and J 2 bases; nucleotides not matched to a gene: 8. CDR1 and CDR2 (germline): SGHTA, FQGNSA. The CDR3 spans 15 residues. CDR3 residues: CASSRLPGQQETQYF. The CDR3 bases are TGTGCCAGCAGCCGACTTCCGGGACAGCAAGAGACCCAGTACTTC.

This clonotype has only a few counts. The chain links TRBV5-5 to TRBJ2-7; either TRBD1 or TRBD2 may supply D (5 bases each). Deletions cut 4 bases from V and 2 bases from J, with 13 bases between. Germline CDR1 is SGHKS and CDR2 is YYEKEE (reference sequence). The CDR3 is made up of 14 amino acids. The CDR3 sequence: CASSALGRAYEQYF. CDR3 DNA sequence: TGTGCCAGCAGCGCACTGGGACGCGCCTACGAGCAGTACTTC.

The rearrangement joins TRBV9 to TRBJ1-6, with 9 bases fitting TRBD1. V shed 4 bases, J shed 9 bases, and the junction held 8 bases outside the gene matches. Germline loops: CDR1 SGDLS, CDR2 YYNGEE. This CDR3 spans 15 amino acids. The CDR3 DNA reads TGTGCCAGCAGCCCCCGCGGGACAGGGTCTTCACCCCTCCACTTT. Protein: CASSPRGTGSSPLHF.

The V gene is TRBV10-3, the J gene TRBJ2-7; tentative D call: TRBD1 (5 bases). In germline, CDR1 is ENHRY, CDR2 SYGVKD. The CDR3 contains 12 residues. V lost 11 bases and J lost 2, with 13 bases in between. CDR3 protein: CAGATGAYEQYF. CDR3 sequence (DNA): TGTGCCGGGGCGACGGGCGCCTACGAGCAGTACTTC.

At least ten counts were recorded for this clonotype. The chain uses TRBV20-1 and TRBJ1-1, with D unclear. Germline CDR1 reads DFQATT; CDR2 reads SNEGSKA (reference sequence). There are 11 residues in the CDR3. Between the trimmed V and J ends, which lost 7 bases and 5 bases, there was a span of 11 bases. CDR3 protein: CSGKGRTEAFF. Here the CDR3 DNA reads TGCAGTGGGAAGGGTCGGACTGAAGCTTTCTTT.

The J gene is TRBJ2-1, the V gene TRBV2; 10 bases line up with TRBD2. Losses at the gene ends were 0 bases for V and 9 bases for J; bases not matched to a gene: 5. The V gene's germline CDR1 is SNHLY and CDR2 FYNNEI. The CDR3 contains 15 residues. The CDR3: CASSEALAGRGEQFF. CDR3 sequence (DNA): TGTGCCAGCAGTGAAGCACTAGCGGGGAGGGGTGAGCAGTTCTTC.

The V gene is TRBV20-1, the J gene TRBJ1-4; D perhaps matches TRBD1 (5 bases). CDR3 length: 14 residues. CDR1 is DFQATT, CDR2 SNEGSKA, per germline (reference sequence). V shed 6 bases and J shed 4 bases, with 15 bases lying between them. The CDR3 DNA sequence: TGCAGTGCCCAGAGGGGCGACATTAATGAAAAACTGTTTTTT. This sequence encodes CSAQRGDINEKLFF.

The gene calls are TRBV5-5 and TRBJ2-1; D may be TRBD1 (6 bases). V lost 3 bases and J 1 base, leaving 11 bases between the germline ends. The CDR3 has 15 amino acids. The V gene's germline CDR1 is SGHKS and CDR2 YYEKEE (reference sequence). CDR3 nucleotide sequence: TGTGCCAGCAGCTCGAACGGACAGTCCTACAATGAGCAGTTCTTC. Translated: CASSSNGQSYNEQFF. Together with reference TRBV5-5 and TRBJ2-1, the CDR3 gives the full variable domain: DAGVTQSPTHLIKTRGQQVTLRCSPISGHKSVSWYQQVLGQGPQFIFQYYEKEERGRGNFPDRFSARQFPNYSSELNVNALLLGDSALYLCASSSNGQSYNEQFFGPGTRLTVL.

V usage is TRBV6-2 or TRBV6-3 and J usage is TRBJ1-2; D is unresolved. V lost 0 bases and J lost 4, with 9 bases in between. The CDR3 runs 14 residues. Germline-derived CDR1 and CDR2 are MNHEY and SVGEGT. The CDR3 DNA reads TGTGCCAGCAGTTACTCCGGCCTCACCTATGGCTACACCTTC. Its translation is CASSYSGLTYGYTF.

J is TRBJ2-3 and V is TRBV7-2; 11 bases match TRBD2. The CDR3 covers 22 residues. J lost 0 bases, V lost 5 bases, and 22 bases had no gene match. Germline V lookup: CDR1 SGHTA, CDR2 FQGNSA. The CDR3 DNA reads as TGTGCCAGCAGCCCCTCCCATCCCCCATCGGGACTAGCGGCGACTAGCACAGATACGCAGTATTTT. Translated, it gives CASSPSHPPSGLAATSTDTQYF.

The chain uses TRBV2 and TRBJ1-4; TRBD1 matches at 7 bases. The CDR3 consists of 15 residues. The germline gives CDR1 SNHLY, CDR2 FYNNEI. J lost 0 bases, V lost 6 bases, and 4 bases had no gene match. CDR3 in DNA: TGTGCCAGCAGGTTCACAGGGGCAACTAATGAAAAACTGTTTTTT. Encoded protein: CASRFTGATNEKLFF. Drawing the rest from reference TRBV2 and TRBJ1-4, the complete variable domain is EPEVTQTPSHQVTQMGQEVILRCVPISNHLYFYWYRQILGQKVEFLVSFYNNEISEKSEIFDDQFSVERPDGSNFTLKIRSTKLEDSAMYFCASRFTGATNEKLFFGSGTQLSVL.

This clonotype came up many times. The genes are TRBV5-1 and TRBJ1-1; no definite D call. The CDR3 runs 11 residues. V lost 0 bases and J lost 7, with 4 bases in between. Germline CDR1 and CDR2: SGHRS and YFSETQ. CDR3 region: CASSLAGEAFF. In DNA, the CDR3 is TGCGCCAGCAGCTTGGCGGGTGAAGCTTTCTTT.

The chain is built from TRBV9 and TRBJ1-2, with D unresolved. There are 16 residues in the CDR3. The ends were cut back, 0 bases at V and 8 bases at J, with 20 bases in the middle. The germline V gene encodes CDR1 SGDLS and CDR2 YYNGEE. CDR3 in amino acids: CASSVDITPISSGYTF. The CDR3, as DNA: TGTGCCAGCAGCGTAGACATTACACCGATATCGTCCGGCTACACCTTC.

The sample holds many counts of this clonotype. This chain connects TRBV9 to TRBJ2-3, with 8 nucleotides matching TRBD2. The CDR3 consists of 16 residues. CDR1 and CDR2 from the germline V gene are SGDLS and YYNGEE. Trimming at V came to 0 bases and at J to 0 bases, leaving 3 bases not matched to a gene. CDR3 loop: CASSVGQRGSTDTQYF. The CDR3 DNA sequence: TGTGCCAGCAGCGTAGGTCAGCGGGGGAGCACAGATACGCAGTATTTT.

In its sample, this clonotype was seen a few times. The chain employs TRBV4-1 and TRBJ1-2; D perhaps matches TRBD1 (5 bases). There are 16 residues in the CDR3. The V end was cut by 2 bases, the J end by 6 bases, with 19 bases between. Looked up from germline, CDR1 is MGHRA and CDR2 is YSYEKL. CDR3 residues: CASSQQGSPASDGYTF. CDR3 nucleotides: TGCGCCAGCAGCCAACAGGGCTCCCCGGCTTCAGATGGCTACACCTTC.

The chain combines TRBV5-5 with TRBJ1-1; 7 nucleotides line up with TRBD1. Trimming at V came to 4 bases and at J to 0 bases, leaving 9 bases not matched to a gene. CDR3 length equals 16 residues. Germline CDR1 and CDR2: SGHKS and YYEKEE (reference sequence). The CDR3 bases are TGTGCCAGCAGCCTAGGGGGCGCTTTCGTGAACACTGAAGCTTTCTTT. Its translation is CASSLGGAFVNTEAFF. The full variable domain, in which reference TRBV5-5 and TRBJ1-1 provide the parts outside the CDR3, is DAGVTQSPTHLIKTRGQQVTLRCSPISGHKSVSWYQQVLGQGPQFIFQYYEKEERGRGNFPDRFSARQFPNYSSELNVNALLLGDSALYLCASSLGGAFVNTEAFFGQGTRLTVV.

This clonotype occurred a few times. CDR3 amino acids: CASSSTGWETLEADTQYF. The CDR3 DNA sequence: TGTGCCAGCAGTTCCACCGGTTGGGAGACTCTAGAAGCAGATACGCAGTATTTT. The chain is built from TRBV28 and TRBJ2-3, with a tentative D call TRBD2 (5 bases). In germline, CDR1 is MDHEN, CDR2 SYDVKM. The CDR3 consists of 18 residues. V lost 4 bases, J lost 4 bases, and 24 bases lay in between. Filled out from reference TRBV28 and TRBJ2-3, the complete variable domain reads DVKVTQSSRYLVKRTGEKVFLECVQDMDHENMFWYRQDPGLGLRLIYFSYDVKMKEKGDIPEGYSVSREKKERFSLILESASTNQTSMYLCASSSTGWETLEADTQYFGPGTRLTVL.

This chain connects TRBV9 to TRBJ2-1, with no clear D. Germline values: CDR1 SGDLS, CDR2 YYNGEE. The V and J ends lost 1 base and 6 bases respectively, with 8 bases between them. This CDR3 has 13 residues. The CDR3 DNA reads TGTGCCAGCAGCGTAAGGTTAGGCAATGAGCAGTTCTTC. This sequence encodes CASSVRLGNEQFF.